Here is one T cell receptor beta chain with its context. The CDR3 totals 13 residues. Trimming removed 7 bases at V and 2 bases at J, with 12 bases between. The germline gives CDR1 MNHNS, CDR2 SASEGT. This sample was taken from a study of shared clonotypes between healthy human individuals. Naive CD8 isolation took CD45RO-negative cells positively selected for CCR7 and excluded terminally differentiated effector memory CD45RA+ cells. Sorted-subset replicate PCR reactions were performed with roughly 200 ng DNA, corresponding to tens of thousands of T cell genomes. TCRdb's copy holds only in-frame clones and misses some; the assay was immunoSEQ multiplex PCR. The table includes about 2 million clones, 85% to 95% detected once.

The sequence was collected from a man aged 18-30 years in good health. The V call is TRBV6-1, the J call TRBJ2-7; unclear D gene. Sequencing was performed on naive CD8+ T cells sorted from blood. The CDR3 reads CASTAATAYEQYF. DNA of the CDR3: TGTGCCAGCACAGCCGCAACGGCCTACGAGCAGTACTTC.